These T cell receptor beta chains were read from a single sample in a study of blood T cells in healthy people across ages. Using its own MiXCR run on the 5' RACE reads, TCRdb lists one record per CDR3 protein. The table lists 850,000 to 1,000,000 distinct CDR3 sequences, around 48% of them singletons. What was sequenced was blood. All receptors come from a man aged 25 to 45 in good health. Both conserved end residues are part of each CDR3. The order of the fields is CDR3 DNA, CDR3 protein, CDR3 length, D gene, clone size, J gene, V gene. D genes are given only for firm matches. Expanded clones get a size class; other rows say once, few or many, or leave the size out.

TGCGCCAGCAGCCAGCGCAGGACAGGGGACTATGGCTACACCTTC | CASSQRRTGDYGYTF | 15 | TRBD1 | . | TRBJ1-2 | TRBV4-3
TGCGCCAGCAGGCCGACACCTCAAGAGACCCAGTACTTC | CASRPTPQETQYF | 13 | . | . | TRBJ2-5 | TRBV5-1
TGTGCCAGCAGCCGCTCGGACAGCCTTTTCAATCAGCCCCAGCATTTT | CASSRSDSLFNQPQHF | 16 | . | . | TRBJ1-5 | TRBV6-1
TGTGCCAGCAGCTTATCGGGACAGCTAGCCAAAAACATTCAGTACTTC | CASSLSGQLAKNIQYF | 16 | TRBD1 | . | TRBJ2-4 | TRBV9
TGCAGTGCTAGAGATACGGGGCACTATGGCTACACCTTC | CSARDTGHYGYTF | 13 | . | once | TRBJ1-2 | TRBV20-1
TGCGCCAGCAGCCTCACGGGACTAGCGGGGAATGAGCAGTTCTTC | CASSLTGLAGNEQFF | 15 | TRBD2 | . | TRBJ2-1 | TRBV5-1
TGCAGTGCTTTACCCTCCAATAATTCACCCCTCCACTTT | CSALPSNNSPLHF | 13 | . | . | TRBJ1-6 | TRBV20-1
TGTGCCAGCAGTTTAGATCCTCGTACCCTCCACTTT | CASSLDPRTLHF | 12 | . | . | TRBJ1-6 | TRBV12-3/TRBV12-4
TGTGCCAGCAGCCGAACCGGGACACACTCCTACGAGCAGTACTTC | CASSRTGTHSYEQYF | 15 | . | few | TRBJ2-7 | TRBV6-2/TRBV6-3
TGCAGCGTGCCGGGACAAGCATATGAAAAACTGTTTTTT | CSVPGQAYEKLFF | 13 | . | . | TRBJ1-4 | TRBV29-1
TGTGCCAGCAGCGAGTCGGACAGGGGCACCCTAAGCACTGAAGCTTTCTTT | CASSESDRGTLSTEAFF | 17 | TRBD1 | many | TRBJ1-1 | TRBV5-5
TGTGCCAGCAGCCAAAACTTATATACGCAGTATTTT | CASSQNLYTQYF | 12 | . | . | TRBJ2-3 | TRBV3-1
TGTGCCAGCAGTTACGTCCAGATCTATAATTCACCCCTCCACTTT | CASSYVQIYNSPLHF | 15 | . | . | TRBJ1-6 | TRBV6-2/TRBV6-3
TGTGCCAGCAGTGAACGGACTAATGAAAAACTGTTTTTT | CASSERTNEKLFF | 13 | . | few | TRBJ1-4 | TRBV6-4
TGTGCCAGCAGTTCCTGGACGGCTCCCTACAATGAGCAGTTCTTC | CASSSWTAPYNEQFF | 15 | . | . | TRBJ2-1 | TRBV27
TGTGCCAGTTCTAAACGGGGGTACCAAGAGACCCAGTACTTC | CASSKRGYQETQYF | 14 | . | . | TRBJ2-5 | TRBV12-3/TRBV12-4
TGTGCCAGCGCCATAGACTCCTCTTACGAGCAGTACTTC | CASAIDSSYEQYF | 13 | . | . | TRBJ2-7 | TRBV27
TGTGCCAGCGGACACCATTGGACTGAAGCTTTCTTT | CASGHHWTEAFF | 12 | . | . | TRBJ1-1 | TRBV7-2
TGCGCCAGCAGCCCGGGACGACAAGAGACCCAGTTCTTC | CASSPGRQETQFF | 13 | . | . | TRBJ2-1 | TRBV5-1
TGCGCCAGCAGCCAAGCTGCCAGGGAAGATACGCAGTATTTT | CASSQAAREDTQYF | 14 | . | few | TRBJ2-3 | TRBV4-3
TGCGCCAGCAGCCAAGGAAACAGGGGCTCTGGAAACACCATATATTTT | CASSQGNRGSGNTIYF | 16 | TRBD1 | . | TRBJ1-3 | TRBV4-3
TGTGCCAGCAGGCTGGACCTTTCTGGGGCCAACGTCCTGACTTTC | CASRLDLSGANVLTF | 15 | . | few | TRBJ2-6 | TRBV6-1
TGTGCCAGCAGCTCGCGGAGTGGAGCCCAAGAGACCCAGTACTTC | CASSSRSGAQETQYF | 15 | . | . | TRBJ2-5 | TRBV5-4
TGTGCCAGCAGTTTTAAATTTCATCCCCAGCATTTT | CASSFKFHPQHF | 12 | . | . | TRBJ1-5 | TRBV12-3/TRBV12-4
TGTGCCAGCAGCCAAGAGACTAGCGCGACCTACGAGCAGTACTTC | CASSQETSATYEQYF | 15 | TRBD2 | . | TRBJ2-7 | TRBV3-1
TGCAGTGCTAGAGTCAGGGGGAAGTGGAGCTACACCTTC | CSARVRGKWSYTF | 13 | TRBD1 | . | TRBJ1-2 | TRBV20-1
TGTGCCAGCAGTTTATTGATCCTACAGGGGCTCCGGGAAGCTTTCTTT | CASSLLILQGLREAFF | 16 | TRBD1 | . | TRBJ1-1 | TRBV27
TGCAGCGTTGAGGAAGATCCCTACGAGCAGTACTTC | CSVEEDPYEQYF | 12 | . | few | TRBJ2-7 | TRBV29-1
TGTGCCAGCAGTGAATCGGCTTATGGCTACACCTTC | CASSESAYGYTF | 12 | . | few | TRBJ1-2 | TRBV2
TGTGCCAGCAGTTTAGAGAGGTGGACCGGGGAGCTGTTTTTT | CASSLERWTGELFF | 14 | . | . | TRBJ2-2 | TRBV27
TGTGCCATCAGTGGAGGACAGTCCTACGAGCAGTACTTC | CAISGGQSYEQYF | 13 | . | . | TRBJ2-7 | TRBV10-3
TGTGCCAGCAGCCCGCCTCCGGGACAGGGGCCTGGAGATACGCAGTATTTT | CASSPPPGQGPGDTQYF | 17 | TRBD1 | . | TRBJ2-3 | TRBV7-9
TGTGCCAGCAGCTTAGGGGACAGGGAAAGCTCCTACAATGAGCAGTTCTTC | CASSLGDRESSYNEQFF | 17 | TRBD1 | once | TRBJ2-1 | TRBV5-6
TGTGCCAGCAGCTGGAGGACAGGGAAGTACGACTATGGCTACACCTTC | CASSWRTGKYDYGYTF | 16 | TRBD1 | few | TRBJ1-2 | TRBV13
TGCGCCAGCAGCTCCGGGACAGACTTACTCTACGAGCAGTACTTC | CASSSGTDLLYEQYF | 15 | TRBD1 | . | TRBJ2-7 | TRBV5-1
TGTGCCAGCAGGCCAGCGAGCGGGGGGATTGAGCAGTACTTC | CASRPASGGIEQYF | 14 | TRBD2 | . | TRBJ2-7 | TRBV7-9
TGCGCCAGCAGCCAAGCGACCCACGTTTCGGAGCAGTACTTC | CASSQATHVSEQYF | 14 | . | . | TRBJ2-5 | TRBV4-1
TGTGCCAGCAGCAAGGTTCCGGACAGGGCGGGAGAGCAGTACTTC | CASSKVPDRAGEQYF | 15 | TRBD1 | . | TRBJ2-7 | TRBV7-9
TGCAGTGGGGAAGGTTACAATGAGCAGTTCTTC | CSGEGYNEQFF | 11 | . | once | TRBJ2-1 | TRBV20-1
TGTGCCAGCAGTTCCGCAACGGCCGTGTCCTACAATGAGCAGTTCTTC | CASSSATAVSYNEQFF | 16 | . | . | TRBJ2-1 | TRBV27
TGTGCCAGCAGTGACTATGAGAACACTGAAGCTTTCTTT | CASSDYENTEAFF | 13 | . | once | TRBJ1-1 | TRBV27
TGTGCCAGCAGGGAGAGCTACAATCAGCCCCAGCATTTT | CASRESYNQPQHF | 13 | . | . | TRBJ1-5 | TRBV6-1
TGTGCCAGCAGAGGAGGGTCCGAGCAGTACTTC | CASRGGSEQYF | 11 | . | few | TRBJ2-7 | TRBV28
TGTGCCATCTCCGGGACAGACCCCGGGGAGCAGTACTTC | CAISGTDPGEQYF | 13 | TRBD1 | . | TRBJ2-4 | TRBV10-3
TGTGCCAGCGCGGCCGAAACCTACGAGCAGTACTTC | CASAAETYEQYF | 12 | . | . | TRBJ2-7 | TRBV12-3/TRBV12-4
TGTGCCAGCAGCCAAAGGGGTGGCGGGGCTCCGCAACATGAGCAGTTCTTC | CASSQRGGGAPQHEQFF | 17 | . | . | TRBJ2-1 | TRBV3-1
TGCAGTGCTAGTTTTGAGAGACGGTTTTCCACAGATACGCAGTATTTT | CSASFERRFSTDTQYF | 16 | . | few | TRBJ2-3 | TRBV20-1
TGTGCCAGCAGAACGGGAACCTTTGGCTACACCTTC | CASRTGTFGYTF | 12 | . | . | TRBJ1-2 | TRBV6-6
TGTGTCAGCAGGTCGACTAGCGGGGGGTACACGGATGAGCAGTTCTTC | CVSRSTSGGYTDEQFF | 16 | TRBD2 | . | TRBJ2-1 | TRBV12-3/TRBV12-4
TGTGCCAGCAGCTCCGGGGTTCCCTCCTACGAGCAGTACTTC | CASSSGVPSYEQYF | 14 | . | . | TRBJ2-7 | TRBV7-2
TGTGCCAGCAGTTACCGCCCTACTAGCGGGGGGCTCTACGAGCAGTACTTC | CASSYRPTSGGLYEQYF | 17 | TRBD2 | . | TRBJ2-7 | TRBV6-5
TGCAGCGTTGCAGTGTCAGAGACCCAGTACTTC | CSVAVSETQYF | 11 | . | . | TRBJ2-5 | TRBV29-1
TGCAGCGTTGAAGATCGAGGGGCACCTGAAGCTTTCTTT | CSVEDRGAPEAFF | 13 | . | . | TRBJ1-1 | TRBV29-1